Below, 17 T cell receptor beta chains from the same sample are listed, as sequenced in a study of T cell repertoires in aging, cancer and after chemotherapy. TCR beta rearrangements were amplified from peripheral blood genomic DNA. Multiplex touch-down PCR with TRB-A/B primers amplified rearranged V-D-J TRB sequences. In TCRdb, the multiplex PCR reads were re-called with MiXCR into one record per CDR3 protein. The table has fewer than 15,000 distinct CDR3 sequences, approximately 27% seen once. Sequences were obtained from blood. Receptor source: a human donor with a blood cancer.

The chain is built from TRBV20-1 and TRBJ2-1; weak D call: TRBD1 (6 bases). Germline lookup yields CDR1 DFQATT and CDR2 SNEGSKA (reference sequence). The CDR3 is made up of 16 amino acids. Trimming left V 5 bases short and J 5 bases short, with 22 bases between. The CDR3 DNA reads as TGCAGTGCTGACCCTTTCGACAGGCTCGCCAACAATGAGCAGTTCTTC. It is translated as CSADPFDRLANNEQFF.

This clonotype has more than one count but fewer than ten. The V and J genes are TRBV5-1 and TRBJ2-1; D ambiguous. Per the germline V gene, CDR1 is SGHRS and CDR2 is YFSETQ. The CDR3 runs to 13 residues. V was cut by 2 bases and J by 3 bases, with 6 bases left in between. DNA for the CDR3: TGCGCCAGCAGCTTACCGATCTACAATGAGCAGTTCTTC. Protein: CASSLPIYNEQFF.

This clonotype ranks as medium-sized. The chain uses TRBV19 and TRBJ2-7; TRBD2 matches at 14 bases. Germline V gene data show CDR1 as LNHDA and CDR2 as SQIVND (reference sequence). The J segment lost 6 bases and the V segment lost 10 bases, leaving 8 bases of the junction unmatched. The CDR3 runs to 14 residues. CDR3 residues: CAIMTSGRGREQYV. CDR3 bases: TGTGCCATAATGACTAGCGGGAGGGGTCGCGAGCAGTACGTC.

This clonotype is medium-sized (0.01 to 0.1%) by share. The CDR3 sequence is CATRALGETQYF. CDR3 sequence (DNA): TGTGCCACCAGGGCTTTGGGAGAGACCCAGTACTTC. The gene calls are TRBV15 and TRBJ2-5; D ambiguous. V lost 6 bases to trimming and J lost 4 bases, with 9 bases between them. The CDR3 length is 12 residues. The germline CDR1 and CDR2 sequences are LNHNV and YYDKDF (reference sequence).

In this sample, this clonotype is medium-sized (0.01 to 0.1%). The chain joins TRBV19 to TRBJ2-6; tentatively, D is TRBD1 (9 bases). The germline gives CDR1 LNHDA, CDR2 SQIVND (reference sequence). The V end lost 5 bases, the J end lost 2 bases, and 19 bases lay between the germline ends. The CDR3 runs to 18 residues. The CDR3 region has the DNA TGTGCCAGTAGTGCGGGGGGACAGGGACTTACTGGGGCCAACGTCCTGACTTTC. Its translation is CASSAGGQGLTGANVLTF.

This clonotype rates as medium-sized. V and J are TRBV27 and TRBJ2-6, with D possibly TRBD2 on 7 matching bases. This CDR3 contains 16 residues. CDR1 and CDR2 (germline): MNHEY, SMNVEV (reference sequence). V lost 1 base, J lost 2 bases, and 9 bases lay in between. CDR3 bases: TGTGCCAGCAGTTTATGGGGGGGCGCTGGGGCCAACGTCCTGACTTTC. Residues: CASSLWGGAGANVLTF.

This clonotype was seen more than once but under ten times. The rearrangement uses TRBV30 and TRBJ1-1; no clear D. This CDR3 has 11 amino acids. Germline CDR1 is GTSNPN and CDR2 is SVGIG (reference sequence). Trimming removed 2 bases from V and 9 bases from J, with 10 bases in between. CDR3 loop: CAWSWEGKAFF. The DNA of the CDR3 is TGTGCCTGGAGTTGGGAAGGGAAAGCTTTCTTT.

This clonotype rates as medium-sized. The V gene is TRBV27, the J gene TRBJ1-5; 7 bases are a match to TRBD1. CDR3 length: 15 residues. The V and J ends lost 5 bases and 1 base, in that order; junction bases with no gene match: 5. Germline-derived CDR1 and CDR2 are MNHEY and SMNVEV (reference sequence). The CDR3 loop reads CASSPLTGSNQPQHF. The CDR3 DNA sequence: TGTGCCAGCAGTCCGTTGACAGGGAGCAATCAGCCCCAGCATTTT.

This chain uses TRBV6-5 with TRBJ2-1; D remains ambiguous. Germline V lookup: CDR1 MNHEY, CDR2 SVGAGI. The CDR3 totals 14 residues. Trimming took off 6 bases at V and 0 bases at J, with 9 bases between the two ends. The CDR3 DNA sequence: TGTGCCAGCAGCTATACAAACTCCTACAATGAGCAGTTCTTC. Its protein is CASSYTNSYNEQFF.

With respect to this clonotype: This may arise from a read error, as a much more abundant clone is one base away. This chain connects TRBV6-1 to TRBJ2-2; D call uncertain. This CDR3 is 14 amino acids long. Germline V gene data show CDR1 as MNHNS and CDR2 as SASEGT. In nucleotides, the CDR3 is TGTCCCAGCAGTGATGGCCATGTTTCCGGGGAGCTGTTTTTT. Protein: CPSSDGHVSGELFF.

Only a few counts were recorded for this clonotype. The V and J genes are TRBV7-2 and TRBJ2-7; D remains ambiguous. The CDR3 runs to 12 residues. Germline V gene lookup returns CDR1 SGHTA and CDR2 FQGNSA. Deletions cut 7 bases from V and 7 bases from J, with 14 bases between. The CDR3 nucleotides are TGTGCCAGCACCATAGTGGGGTCTGAGCAGTACTTC. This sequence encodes CASTIVGSEQYF.

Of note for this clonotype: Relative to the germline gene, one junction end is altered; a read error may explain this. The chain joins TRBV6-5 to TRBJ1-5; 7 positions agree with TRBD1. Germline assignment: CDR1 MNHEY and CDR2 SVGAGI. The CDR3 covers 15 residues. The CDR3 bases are TGTTCCAGCAGTTTAAACAGGGGTTCTGATCAGCCCCAGCATTTT. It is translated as CSSSLNRGSDQPQHF.

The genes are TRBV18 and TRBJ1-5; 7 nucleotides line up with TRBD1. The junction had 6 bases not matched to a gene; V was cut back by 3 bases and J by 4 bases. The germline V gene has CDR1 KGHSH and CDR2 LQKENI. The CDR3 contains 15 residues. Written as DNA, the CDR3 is TGTGCCAGCTCACCGCAGGGACAGTTTAATCAGCCCCAGCATTTT. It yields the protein CASSPQGQFNQPQHF. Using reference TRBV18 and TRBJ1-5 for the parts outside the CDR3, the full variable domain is NAGVMQNPRHLVRRRGQEARLRCSPMKGHSHVYWYRQLPEEGLKFMVYLQKENIIDESGMPKERFSAEFPKEGPSILRIQQVVRGDSAAYFCASSPQGQFNQPQHFGDGTRLSIL.

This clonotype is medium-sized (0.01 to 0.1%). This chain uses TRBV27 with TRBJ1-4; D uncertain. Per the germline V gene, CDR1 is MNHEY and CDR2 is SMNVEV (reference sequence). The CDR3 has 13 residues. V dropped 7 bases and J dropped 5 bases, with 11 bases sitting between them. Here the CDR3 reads CASMETRNEKLFF. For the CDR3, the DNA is TGTGCCAGCATGGAAACTAGAAATGAAAAACTGTTTTTT.

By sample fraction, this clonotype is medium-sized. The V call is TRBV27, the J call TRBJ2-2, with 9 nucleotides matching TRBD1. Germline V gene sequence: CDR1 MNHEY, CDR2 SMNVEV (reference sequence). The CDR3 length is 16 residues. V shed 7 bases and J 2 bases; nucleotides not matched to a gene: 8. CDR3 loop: CASNFDRGGNTGELFF. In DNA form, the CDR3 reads TGTGCCAGCAATTTTGACAGGGGGGGCAACACCGGGGAGCTGTTTTTT.

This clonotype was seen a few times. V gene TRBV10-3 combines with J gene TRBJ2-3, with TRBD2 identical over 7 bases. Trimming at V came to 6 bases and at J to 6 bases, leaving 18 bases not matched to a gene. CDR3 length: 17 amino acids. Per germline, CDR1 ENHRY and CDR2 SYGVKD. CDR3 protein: CAISQPSAGSSVDTQYF. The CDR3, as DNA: TGTGCCATCAGCCAACCCTCAGCGGGGTCGTCCGTCGATACGCAGTATTTT.

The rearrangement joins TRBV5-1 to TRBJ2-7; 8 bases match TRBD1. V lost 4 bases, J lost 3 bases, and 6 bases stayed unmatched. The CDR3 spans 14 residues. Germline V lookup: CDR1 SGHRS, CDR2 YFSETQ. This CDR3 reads CASSPTGQGYEQYF. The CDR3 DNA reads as TGCGCCAGCAGCCCTACCGGACAGGGCTACGAGCAGTACTTC.